Each of the 8 T cell receptor beta chains below was sequenced from the same sample in a study of human T cells and chemical hapten exposure. Each CDR3 protein is one row after TCRdb ran MiXCR on the RACE reads. Of 380,000 or so distinct CDR3 sequences in the sample, approximately 5.1% are singletons; the top ten hold about 2.2%. Sample time point: patch test 1, 2 weeks after DPC sensitization. Treatment here: therapeutic diphenylcyclopropenone sensitization with weekly scalp DPC. This sample comprised whole blood, obtained in connection with sensitization to the hapten diphenylcyclopropenone (DPC). The source is a woman between 45 and 60 years old with alopecia areata. Some clones in this sample may be carry-over from other donors' samples.

This clonotype appeared many times. The V and J genes are TRBV9 and TRBJ2-1; D perhaps matches TRBD2 (6 bases). Trimming removed 4 bases at V and 2 bases at J, with 13 bases between. The germline V gene has CDR1 SGDLS and CDR2 YYNGEE. CDR3 size: 15 residues. Here the CDR3 DNA reads TGTGCCAGCAGCCCACCCGGGAGACCCTACAATGAGCAGTTCTTC. It is translated as CASSPPGRPYNEQFF.

The chain carries TRBV7-8 and TRBJ1-5; D gene unclear. Germline-derived CDR1 and CDR2 are SGHVS and FQNEAQ. The CDR3 loop spans 14 amino acids. Trimming left V 5 bases short and J 6 bases short, with 14 bases between. This chain's CDR3 is CASSQWPRGQPQHF. CDR3 nucleotide sequence: TGTGCCAGCAGCCAATGGCCACGGGGTCAGCCCCAGCATTTT.

Regarding this clonotype: A clone one base away is much larger, so this may be a read error. The V call is TRBV2, the J call TRBJ2-2; unclear D gene. The CDR3 runs 12 residues. Germline lookup yields CDR1 SNHLY and CDR2 FYNNEI. Trimming took off 11 bases at V and 2 bases at J, with 9 bases between the two ends. The CDR3 coding sequence is TGTGCCGGCACCATTAACACCGGGGAGCTGTTTTTT. The encoded protein is CAGTINTGELFF. Filled out from reference TRBV2 and TRBJ2-2, the complete variable domain reads EPEVTQTPSHQVTQMGQEVILRCVPISNHLYFYWYRQILGQKVEFLVSFYNNEISEKSEIFDDQFSVERPDGSNFTLKIRSTKLEDSAMYFCAGTINTGELFFGEGSRLTVL.

This clonotype was counted at least ten times. The chain is built from TRBV7-9 and TRBJ2-1; D is perhaps TRBD2 (6 bases). This CDR3 comprises 15 residues. Germline loops: CDR1 SEHNR, CDR2 FQNEAQ (reference sequence). V was shortened by 6 bases and J by 3 bases, with 15 bases between the two germline ends. CDR3 region: CASRAIAESYNEQFF. The CDR3 bases are TGTGCCAGCAGGGCGATAGCGGAGAGCTACAATGAGCAGTTCTTC.

This clonotype occurred many times. V is TRBV3-1 and J is TRBJ1-1; 9 nucleotides line up with TRBD1. Trimming removed 1 base from V and 7 bases from J; junction bases left unmatched: 4. CDR3 length: 14 residues. Germline V gene data show CDR1 as LGHDT and CDR2 as YNNKEL (reference sequence). The CDR3 nucleotides read TGTGCCAGCAGCCAAGTGGGACAGGGAATTGAAGCTTTCTTT. Residues: CASSQVGQGIEAFF.

V usage is TRBV29-1 and J usage is TRBJ2-2; D is undetermined. V lost 0 bases, J lost 1 base, and 6 bases lay in between. The CDR3 totals 14 residues. Germline V lookup: CDR1 SQVTM, CDR2 ANQGSEA. The CDR3 loop is CSVEDGQNTGELFF. In nucleotides, the CDR3 is TGCAGCGTTGAAGACGGGCAGAACACCGGGGAGCTGTTTTTT.

This clonotype has a count of ten or more. This sequence joins TRBV6-5 and TRBJ1-6; D is undetermined. This CDR3 has 14 amino acids. In germline, CDR1 is MNHEY, CDR2 SVGAGI. With 7 bases removed from V and 7 bases from J, the gap between germline ends came to 14 bases. The CDR3 sequence: CASTPGSRNSPLHF. The CDR3 DNA reads TGTGCCAGCACCCCAGGAAGTCGGAATTCACCCCTCCACTTT.

This clonotype was detected ten times or more. The chain uses TRBV6-5 and TRBJ1-2, with TRBD1 identical over 10 bases. The trim removed 3 bases at V and 4 bases at J, leaving 14 bases unmatched. Germline V lookup: CDR1 MNHEY, CDR2 SVGAGI. This CDR3 is 18 amino acids long. The CDR3 nucleotides are TGTGCCAGCAGTTATCCCCCTTCCGGGACAGGGGACGTCTATGGCTACACCTTC. Encoded protein: CASSYPPSGTGDVYGYTF.